This entry lists 24 T cell receptor beta chains sequenced from one sample in a study of response to subunit inactivated influenza vaccine. TCRdb analysed the RT-PCR reads with MiXCR anew, one entry per CDR3 protein. The table has approximately 520,000 distinct CDR3 sequences, about 25% seen once. Specimen: CD4+ T cells sorted from PBMCs, collected more than 4 days after vaccination. These receptor sequences come from a man in his forties or fifties who received an inactivated influenza vaccine.

The rearrangement uses TRBV7-2 and TRBJ1-1; 7 positions match TRBD1. This CDR3 spans 14 amino acids. Germline V gene data show CDR1 as SGHTA and CDR2 as FQGNSA. V dropped 1 base and J dropped 7; count of bases not matched to a gene: 6. The DNA for the CDR3 is TGTGCCAGCAGCTTAGGGGACAGTATTTTTGAAGCTTTCTTT. This translates into CASSLGDSIFEAFF. Full variable domain (remainder filled in from reference TRBV7-2 and TRBJ1-1): GAGVSQSPSNKVTEKGKDVELRCDPISGHTALYWYRQSLGQGLEFLIYFQGNSAPDKSGLPSDRFSAERTGGSVSTLTIQRTQQEDSAVYLCASSLGDSIFEAFFGQGTRLTVV.

The chain couples TRBV6-2 or TRBV6-3 to TRBJ2-7; no clear D gene. Germline loops: CDR1 MNHEY, CDR2 SVGEGT. Between the trimmed V and J ends, which lost 2 bases and 3 bases, there was a span of 5 bases. CDR3 length equals 12 residues. CDR3 sequence: CASSYMGYEQYF. As DNA, the CDR3 is TGTGCCAGCAGTTACATGGGCTACGAGCAGTACTTC.

The V call is TRBV18, the J call TRBJ2-5; D remains unclear. The CDR3 runs to 17 residues. Deletions cut 3 bases from V and 5 bases from J, with 22 bases between. Germline V gene data show CDR1 as KGHSH and CDR2 as LQKENI. CDR3 nucleotide sequence: TGTGCCAGCTCACCCCTACCCGAGGTGGGGTTCGGCGAGACCCAGTACTTC. Protein sequence: CASSPLPEVGFGETQYF.

V and J are TRBV7-3 and TRBJ2-7, with D maybe TRBD2 (6 bases). This CDR3 region has 14 residues. The V gene's germline CDR1 is SGHTA and CDR2 FQGTGA. The V end lost 5 bases, the J end lost 5 bases, and 16 bases lay between the germline ends. CDR3 loop: CASSPGRGSNEQYF. CDR3 coding DNA: TGTGCCAGCAGCCCCGGTCGGGGGTCTAACGAGCAGTACTTC.

V and J are TRBV29-1 and TRBJ2-1, with D maybe TRBD2 (7 bases). V lost 8 bases and J lost 9, with 14 bases in between. Germline lookup yields CDR1 SQVTM and CDR2 ANQGSEA. This CDR3 comprises 11 residues. CDR3 nucleotides: TGCAGCTTACGGGGGGCAAGTGAGCAGTTCTTC. Translation gives CSLRGASEQFF.

This clonotype was picked up a small number of times. The V and J genes are TRBV15 and TRBJ2-1; D is undetermined. The CDR3 has 15 residues. Between the trimmed V and J ends, which lost 6 bases and 1 base, there was a span of 13 bases. Germline loops: CDR1 LNHNV, CDR2 YYDKDF (reference sequence). For the CDR3, the DNA is TGTGCCACCAGTCCTCGGACGGTGTCCTACAATGAGCAGTTCTTC. It codes for CATSPRTVSYNEQFF. The full variable domain, rest sourced from reference TRBV15 and TRBJ2-1, is DAMVIQNPRYQVTQFGKPVTLSCSQTLNHNVMYWYQQKSSQAPKLLFHYYDKDFNNEADTPDNFQSRRPNTSFCFLDIRSPGLGDTAMYLCATSPRTVSYNEQFFGPGTRLTVL.

The V and J genes are TRBV11-2 and TRBJ2-7; 9 bases align to TRBD2. This CDR3 is built from 15 residues. V was clipped by 5 bases and J by 2 bases; unmatched bases: 7. Germline values: CDR1 SGHAT, CDR2 FQNNGV. CDR3 amino acids: CASSAGLAVAYEQYF. The CDR3 nucleotides read TGTGCCAGCAGCGCGGGACTAGCTGTCGCCTACGAGCAGTACTTC.

There are a few counts of this clonotype. The chain employs TRBV5-1 and TRBJ2-3; either TRBD1 or TRBD2 may supply D (5 bases each). Germline-derived CDR1 and CDR2 are SGHRS and YFSETQ. This CDR3 region has 14 residues. V dropped 4 bases and J dropped 3 bases, with 12 bases sitting between them. CDR3 in amino acids: CASSEGIGTDTQYF. CDR3 nucleotides: TGCGCCAGCAGCGAGGGGATCGGTACAGATACGCAGTATTTT.

This clonotype showed up just a few times. The V and J genes are TRBV4-1 and TRBJ2-4; D is unclear. Trimming took 1 base from V and 4 from J, leaving 14 bases between them. Germline V CDR1 and CDR2: MGHRA, YSYEKL. This CDR3 is 16 amino acids long. The CDR3 bases are TGCGCCAGCAGCCAAGGGCCAACAACTACTAAAAACATTCAGTACTTC. Translated: CASSQGPTTTKNIQYF.

This clonotype was seen a few times. The chain uses TRBV5-4 and TRBJ2-1; D possibly corresponds to TRBD2 (6 bases). CDR1 and CDR2 from the germline V gene are SGHNT and YYREEE (reference sequence). V was cut by 4 bases and J by 2 bases, with 13 bases left in between. The CDR3 is made up of 15 amino acids. For the CDR3, the DNA is TGTGCCAGCAGCGATGGGACTTTACCCTACAATGAGCAGTTCTTC. This encodes CASSDGTLPYNEQFF.

The chain links TRBV28 to TRBJ2-5; D may correspond to TRBD1 or TRBD2 (5 bases each). The V end lost 5 bases, the J end lost 2 bases, and 15 bases lay between the germline ends. Per germline, CDR1 MDHEN and CDR2 SYDVKM. This CDR3 contains 15 residues. CDR3 residues: CASSKSGARQETQYF. Written as DNA, the CDR3 is TGTGCCAGCAGTAAGTCCGGGGCCCGTCAAGAGACCCAGTACTTC.

The chain combines TRBV12-3 or TRBV12-4 with TRBJ2-2, with D perhaps TRBD2 (6 bases). CDR3 size: 14 residues. The V end was cut by 6 bases, the J end by 3 bases, with 11 bases between. CDR3 nucleotide sequence: TGTGCCAGCAGCCCTAGGGACTACACCGGGGAGCTGTTTTTT. Encoded protein: CASSPRDYTGELFF.

For this clonotype: One junction end does not reproduce the germline sequence, and a read error may be involved. The gene calls are TRBV10-3 and TRBJ2-3; 8 bases align to TRBD2. Germline V gene lookup returns CDR1 ENHRY and CDR2 SYGVKD. The CDR3 runs 18 residues. The CDR3 nucleotides read TGTGCCAACAGTGGCGCCAGTGATCGTGCGGGGGGCGGAGATACGCAGTATTTT. Protein product: CANSGASDRAGGGDTQYF.

This chain uses TRBV2 with TRBJ1-1; D unresolved. The germline gives CDR1 SNHLY, CDR2 FYNNEI. V lost 7 bases, J lost 5 bases, and 5 bases lay in between. The CDR3 spans 10 residues. Here the CDR3 DNA reads TGTGCCAGCAAACTAACTGAAGCTTTCTTT. Translated: CASKLTEAFF.

This chain uses TRBV28 with TRBJ2-6, with D possibly TRBD1 on 6 matching bases. The CDR3 length is 16 residues. Trimming stripped 4 bases from V and 2 bases from J, with 12 bases between. Germline CDR1 is MDHEN and CDR2 is SYDVKM. The CDR3 sequence is CASSSPYRAGANVLTF. DNA of the CDR3: TGTGCCAGCAGTTCACCGTACAGGGCTGGGGCCAACGTCCTGACTTTC.

The chain couples TRBV20-1 to TRBJ2-1; 8 bases are shared with TRBD2. The CDR3 sequence is 16 residues long. J was trimmed by 3 bases and V by 3 bases; bases with no gene match: 10. Looked up from germline, CDR1 is DFQATT and CDR2 is SNEGSKA (reference sequence). The CDR3 nucleotides read TGCAGTGCTAGTTCCTTTTCGGGACTAGGCTACAATGAGCAGTTCTTC. This gives the protein CSASSFSGLGYNEQFF.

The V call is TRBV6-6, the J call TRBJ1-1; D possibly corresponds to TRBD1 (5 bases). V was clipped by 4 bases and J by 7 bases, with 13 bases between them. The CDR3 has 13 residues. Germline assignment: CDR1 MNHNY and CDR2 SVGAGI (reference sequence). The CDR3 DNA follows: TGTGCCAGCAGTTGGGGGGGAGGGGATGAAGCTTTCTTT. It specifies CASSWGGGDEAFF.

This sequence joins TRBV3-1 and TRBJ1-6; D perhaps matches TRBD1 (5 bases). The germline V gene has CDR1 LGHDT and CDR2 YNNKEL (reference sequence). The CDR3 extends over 15 amino acids. With 1 base removed from V and 9 bases from J, the gap between germline ends came to 13 bases. Here the CDR3 DNA reads TGTGCCAGCAGCCAAGGTGTAGGGGTCGGTTCACCCCTCCACTTT. This codes for CASSQGVGVGSPLHF.

This chain connects TRBV28 to TRBJ1-4; D ambiguous. Germline CDR1 and CDR2: MDHEN and SYDVKM. V gave up 4 bases and J gave up 4 bases, with 16 bases separating them. There are 16 residues in the CDR3. The CDR3 loop reads CASSSTPAAVNEKLFF. For the CDR3, the DNA is TGTGCCAGCAGTTCGACCCCGGCAGCAGTTAATGAAAAACTGTTTTTT.

CDR3 nucleotide sequence: TGTGCCAGCAGTTTAGAACTAGCGGGGCACAATGAGCAGTTCTTC. Amino acid sequence: CASSLELAGHNEQFF. This chain connects TRBV27 to TRBJ2-1; 10 bases align to TRBD2. V lost 2 bases and J lost 5; bases outside the gene matches: 3. This CDR3 spans 15 amino acids. Germline V lookup: CDR1 MNHEY, CDR2 SMNVEV (reference sequence).

This chain uses TRBV20-1 with TRBJ2-1; the match to TRBD1 covers 8 bases. V was pared by 6 bases and J by 1 base, with 5 bases of the junction left unmatched. CDR1 DFQATT and CDR2 SNEGSKA come from the germline V gene (reference sequence). The CDR3 contains 14 residues. CDR3 coding DNA: TGCAGTGCAGATGACAGGGGATCCTACAATGAGCAGTTCTTC. It yields the protein CSADDRGSYNEQFF.

This clonotype was observed a few times. The CDR3 DNA sequence: TGCAGTGCTAGAGGCGGACCGGGACAAATCTACGAGCAGTACTTC. Its protein product is CSARGGPGQIYEQYF. The chain joins TRBV20-1 to TRBJ2-7; D is possibly TRBD1 (6 bases). V lost 1 base, J lost 3 bases, and 16 bases lay in between. Germline-derived CDR1 and CDR2 are DFQATT and SNEGSKA (reference sequence). The CDR3 runs to 15 residues.

The J gene is TRBJ2-1, the V gene TRBV20-1; TRBD2 matches at 9 bases. The CDR3 has 11 residues. The germline CDR1 and CDR2 sequences are DFQATT and SNEGSKA (reference sequence). The V gene end was trimmed by 4 bases and the J gene end by 9 bases; junction bases not matched to a gene: 1. This CDR3 is CSAKTSGEQFF. CDR3 nucleotide sequence: TGCAGTGCTAAGACTAGCGGTGAGCAGTTCTTC.

The chain joins TRBV24-1 to TRBJ2-3; TRBD2 matches 7 bases. Germline trimming cut 3 bases from V and 5 bases from J; bases unmatched to any gene: 7. CDR1 is KGHDR and CDR2 is SFDVKD in the germline V gene. This CDR3 comprises 15 residues. For the CDR3, the DNA is TGTGCCACCAGTGATCGCCGGGGGGAGCAAGATACGCAGTATTTT. Translating it yields CATSDRRGEQDTQYF.